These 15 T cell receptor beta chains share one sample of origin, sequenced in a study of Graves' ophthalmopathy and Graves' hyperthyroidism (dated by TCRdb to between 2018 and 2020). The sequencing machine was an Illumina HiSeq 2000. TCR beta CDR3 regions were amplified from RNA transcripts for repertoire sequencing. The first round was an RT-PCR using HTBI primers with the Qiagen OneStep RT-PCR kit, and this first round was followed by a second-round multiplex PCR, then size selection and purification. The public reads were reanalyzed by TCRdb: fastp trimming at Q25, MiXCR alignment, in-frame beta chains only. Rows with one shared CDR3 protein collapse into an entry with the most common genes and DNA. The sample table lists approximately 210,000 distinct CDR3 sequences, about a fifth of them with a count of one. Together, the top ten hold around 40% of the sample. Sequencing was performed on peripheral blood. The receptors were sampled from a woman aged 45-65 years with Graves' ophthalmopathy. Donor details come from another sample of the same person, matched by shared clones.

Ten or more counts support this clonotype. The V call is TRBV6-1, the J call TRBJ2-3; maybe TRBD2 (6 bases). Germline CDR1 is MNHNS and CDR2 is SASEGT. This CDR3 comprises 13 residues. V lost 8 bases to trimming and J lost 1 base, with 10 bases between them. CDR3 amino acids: CASWRGRTDTQYF. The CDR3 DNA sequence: TGTGCCAGCTGGCGGGGCCGCACAGATACGCAGTATTTT.

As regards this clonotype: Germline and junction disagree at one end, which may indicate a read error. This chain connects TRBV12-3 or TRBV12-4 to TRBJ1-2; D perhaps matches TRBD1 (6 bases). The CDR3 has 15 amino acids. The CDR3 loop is CASSLQIGDNYGYNF. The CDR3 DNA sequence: TGTGCCAGCAGTCTCCAAATAGGGGACAACTATGGCTACAACTTC.

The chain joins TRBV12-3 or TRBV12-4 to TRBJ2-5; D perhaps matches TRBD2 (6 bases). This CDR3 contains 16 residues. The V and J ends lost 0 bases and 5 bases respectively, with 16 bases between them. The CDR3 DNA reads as TGTGCCAGCAGTTTAGCGGCTCCGGGGGTTGGGGAGACCCAGTACTTC. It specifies CASSLAAPGVGETQYF.

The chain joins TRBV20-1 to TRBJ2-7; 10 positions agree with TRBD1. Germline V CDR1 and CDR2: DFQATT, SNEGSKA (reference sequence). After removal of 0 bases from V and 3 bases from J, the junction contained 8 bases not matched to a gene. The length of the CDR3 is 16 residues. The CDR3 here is CSARDPGQGGLYEQYF. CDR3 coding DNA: TGCAGTGCTAGAGACCCCGGACAGGGGGGGCTCTACGAGCAGTACTTC.

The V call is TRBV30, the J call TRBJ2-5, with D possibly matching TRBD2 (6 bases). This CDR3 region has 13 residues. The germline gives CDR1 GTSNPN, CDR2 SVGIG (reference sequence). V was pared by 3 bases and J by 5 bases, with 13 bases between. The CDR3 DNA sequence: TGTGCCTGGAGCTCGACTGGAGGGGAGACCCAGTACTTC. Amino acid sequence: CAWSSTGGETQYF.

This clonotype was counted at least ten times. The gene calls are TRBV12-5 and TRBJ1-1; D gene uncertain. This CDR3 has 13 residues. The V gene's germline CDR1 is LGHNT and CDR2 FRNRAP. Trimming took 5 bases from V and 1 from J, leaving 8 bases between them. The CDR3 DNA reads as TGTGCTAGTGGTATCGACAAGAACACTGAAGCTTTCTTT. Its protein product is CASGIDKNTEAFF.

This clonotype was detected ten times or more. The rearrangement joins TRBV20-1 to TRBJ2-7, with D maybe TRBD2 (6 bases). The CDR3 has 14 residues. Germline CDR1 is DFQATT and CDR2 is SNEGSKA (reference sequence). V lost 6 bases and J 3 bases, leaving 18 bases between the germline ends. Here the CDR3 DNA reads TGCAGTGCGGGGGACTCAAGGCGCCTCTACGAGCAGTACTTC. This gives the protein CSAGDSRRLYEQYF.

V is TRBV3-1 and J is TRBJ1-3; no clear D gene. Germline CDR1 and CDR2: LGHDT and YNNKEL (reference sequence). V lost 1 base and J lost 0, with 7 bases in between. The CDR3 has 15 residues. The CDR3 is CASSQGQHSGNTIYF. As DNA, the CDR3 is TGTGCCAGCAGCCAAGGGCAACACTCTGGAAACACCATATATTTT.

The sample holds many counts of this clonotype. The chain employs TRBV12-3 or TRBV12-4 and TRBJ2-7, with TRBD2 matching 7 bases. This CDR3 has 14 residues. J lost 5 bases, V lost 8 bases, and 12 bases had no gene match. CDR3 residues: CASGRAASRDEQYF. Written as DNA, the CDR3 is TGTGCCAGCGGGAGGGCAGCCTCAAGGGACGAGCAGTACTTC.

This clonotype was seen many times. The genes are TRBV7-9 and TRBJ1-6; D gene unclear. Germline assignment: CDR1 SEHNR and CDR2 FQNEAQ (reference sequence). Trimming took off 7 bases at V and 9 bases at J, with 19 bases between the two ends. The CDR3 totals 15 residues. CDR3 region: CASNAMEGRSSPLHF. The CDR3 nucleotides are TGTGCCAGCAACGCCATGGAGGGAAGAAGTTCACCCCTCCACTTT.

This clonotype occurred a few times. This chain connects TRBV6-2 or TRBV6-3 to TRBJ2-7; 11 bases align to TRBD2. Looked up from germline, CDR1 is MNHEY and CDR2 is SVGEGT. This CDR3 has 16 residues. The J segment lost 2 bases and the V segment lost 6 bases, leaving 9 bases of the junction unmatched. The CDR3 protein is CASSHGLAGGAYEQYF. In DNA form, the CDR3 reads TGTGCCAGCAGCCACGGGCTAGCGGGGGGTGCCTACGAGCAGTACTTC.

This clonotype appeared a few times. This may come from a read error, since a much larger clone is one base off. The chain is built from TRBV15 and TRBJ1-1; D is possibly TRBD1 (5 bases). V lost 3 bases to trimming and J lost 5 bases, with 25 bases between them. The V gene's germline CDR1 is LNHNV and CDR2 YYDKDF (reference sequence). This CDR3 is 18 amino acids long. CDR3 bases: TGTGCCACCAGCAGGTCTTTTCTCGGGGCTCCGACGGGGACTGAAGCTTTCTTT. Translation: CATSRSFLGAPTGTEAFF.

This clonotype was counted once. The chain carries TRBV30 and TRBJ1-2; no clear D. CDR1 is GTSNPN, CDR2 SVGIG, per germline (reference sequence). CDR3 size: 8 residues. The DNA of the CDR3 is TGTGTGGGTCATGGCTACACCTTC. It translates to CVGHGYTF.

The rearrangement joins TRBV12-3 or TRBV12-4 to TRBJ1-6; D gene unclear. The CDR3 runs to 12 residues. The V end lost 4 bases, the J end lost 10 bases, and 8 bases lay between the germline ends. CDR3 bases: TGTGCCAGCAGTTACGGGGTATCACCCCTCCACTTT. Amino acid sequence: CASSYGVSPLHF.

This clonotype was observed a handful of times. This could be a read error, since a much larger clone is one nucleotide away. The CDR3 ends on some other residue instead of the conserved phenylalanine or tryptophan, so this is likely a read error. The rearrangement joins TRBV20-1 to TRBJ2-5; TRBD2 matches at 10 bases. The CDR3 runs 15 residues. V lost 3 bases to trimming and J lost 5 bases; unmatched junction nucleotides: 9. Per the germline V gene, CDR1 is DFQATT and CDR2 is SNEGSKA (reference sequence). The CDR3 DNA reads TGCAGTGCTAGCACTCCTAGCGGGAGAGACGAGACCCAGTACCTC. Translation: CSASTPSGRDETQYL.